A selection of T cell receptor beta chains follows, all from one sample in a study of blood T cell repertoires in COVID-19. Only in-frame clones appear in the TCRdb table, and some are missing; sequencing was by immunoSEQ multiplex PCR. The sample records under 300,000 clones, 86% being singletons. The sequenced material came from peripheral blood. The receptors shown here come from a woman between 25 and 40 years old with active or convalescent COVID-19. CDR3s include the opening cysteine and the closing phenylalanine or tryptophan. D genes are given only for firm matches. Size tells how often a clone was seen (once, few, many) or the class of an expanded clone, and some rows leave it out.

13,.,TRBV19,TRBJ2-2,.,TGTGCCAGTAGTATGGGCCCGTTCGGGGAGCTGTTTTTT,CASSMGPFGELFF
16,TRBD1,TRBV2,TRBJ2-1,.,TGTGCCAGCAGGCTAACCCGGGACAGGGTAAACGATGAGCAGTTCTTC,CASRLTRDRVNDEQFF
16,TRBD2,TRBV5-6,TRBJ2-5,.,TGTGCCAGCAGCGTACCCGGGACTAGCTTTCAAGAGACCCAGTACTTC,CASSVPGTSFQETQYF
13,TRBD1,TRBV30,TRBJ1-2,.,TGTGCCTCTTCACGGACAGGGAGTACTGGCTACACCTTC,CASSRTGSTGYTF
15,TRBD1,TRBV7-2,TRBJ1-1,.,TGTGCCAGCAGCTTCCGACAGGGCAGTAACACTGAAGCTTTCTTT,CASSFRQGSNTEAFF
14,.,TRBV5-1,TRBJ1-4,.,TGCGCCAGCAGCTTCGGGGGGAAGGGCGAAAAACTGTTTTTT,CASSFGGKGEKLFF
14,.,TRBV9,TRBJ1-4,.,TGTGCCAGCAGCGCAGGGACAATAAATGAAAAACTGTTTTTT,CASSAGTINEKLFF
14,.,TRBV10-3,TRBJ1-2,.,TGTGCCATCAGTCAAACCGGGAGTAACTATGGCTACACCTTC,CAISQTGSNYGYTF
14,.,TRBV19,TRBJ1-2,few,TGTGCCAGTTGGGGGCCGGGACATAAGGATGGCTACACCTTC,CASWGPGHKDGYTF
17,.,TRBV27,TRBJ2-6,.,TGTGCCAGCAGTTCCCGTTTGGACAGCTCTGGGGCCAACGTCCTGACTTTC,CASSSRLDSSGANVLTF
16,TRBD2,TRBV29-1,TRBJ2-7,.,TGCAGCGTTGAAGATAGAGTCCCTGGGAGGGGATTCGAGCAGTACTTC,CSVEDRVPGRGFEQYF
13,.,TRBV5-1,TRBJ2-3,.,TGCCCCGTACAGTTGACCCGCACAGATACGCAGTATTTT,CPVQLTRTDTQYF
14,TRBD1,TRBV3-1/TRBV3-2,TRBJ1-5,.,TGTGCCAGCAGCCAAGGTTGGGACAGGCAGCCCCAGCATTTT,CASSQGWDRQPQHF
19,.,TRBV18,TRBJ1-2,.,TGTGCCAGCTCACTTTATGGGCATTCGGTCAGCGGTGGTTCCTATGGCTACACCTTC,CASSLYGHSVSGGSYGYTF
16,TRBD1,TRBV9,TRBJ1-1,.,TGTGCCAGCAGCCATGACAGGGGGCGAGGAAACACTGAAGCTTTCTTT,CASSHDRGRGNTEAFF
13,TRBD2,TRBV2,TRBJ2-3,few,TGTGCCATCGTCCGGGAGGGGACAGATACGCAGTATTTT,CAIVREGTDTQYF
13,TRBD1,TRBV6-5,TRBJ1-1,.,TGTGCCAGCAGTTACATTCAGGGGGCTGAAGCTTTCTTT,CASSYIQGAEAFF
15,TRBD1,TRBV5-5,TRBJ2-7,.,TGTGCCAGCAGCCGGACAGGCACCCCCTCCTACGAGCAGTACTTC,CASSRTGTPSYEQYF
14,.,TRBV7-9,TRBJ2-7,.,TGTGCCAGCAGCGGAGGGCTAGCGAGCAACGAGCAGTACTTC,CASSGGLASNEQYF
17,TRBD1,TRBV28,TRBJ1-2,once,TGTGCCAGCAGTTTCCCCACAGGGGGATCGTTCGGCTATGGCTACACCTTC,CASSFPTGGSFGYGYTF
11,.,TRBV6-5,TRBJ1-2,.,TGTGCCAGCAGTTACCAGTATGGCTACACCTTC,CASSYQYGYTF
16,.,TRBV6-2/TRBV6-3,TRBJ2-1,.,TGTGCCAGCAGCGATCCTCGGGGTAGCTCCTACAATGAGCAGTTCTTC,CASSDPRGSSYNEQFF
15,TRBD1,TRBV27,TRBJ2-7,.,TGTGCCAGCAGTTTATATGGGACAGGGGCGGGCGAGCAGTACTTC,CASSLYGTGAGEQYF
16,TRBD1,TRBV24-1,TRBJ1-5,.,TGTGCCACCAGTGATTCAGGACAGGGGGAAAATCAGCCCCAGCATTTT,CATSDSGQGENQPQHF
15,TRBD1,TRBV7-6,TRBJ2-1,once,TGTGCCAGCAGCCGAAACAGGGGGCAGCAGAATGAGCAGTTCTTC,CASSRNRGQQNEQFF
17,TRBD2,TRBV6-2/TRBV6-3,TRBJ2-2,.,TGTGCCAGCAGTTCTAGCGGGGGGGCCCGTGACACCGGGGAGCTGTTTTTT,CASSSSGGARDTGELFF
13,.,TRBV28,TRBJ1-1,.,TGTGCTAGCGCCTCTCCTGAGAGCACTGAAGCTTTCTTT,CASASPESTEAFF
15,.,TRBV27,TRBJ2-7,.,TGTGCCAGCAGCCCGCGGGGTAGCGCTACCTACGAGCAGTACTTC,CASSPRGSATYEQYF
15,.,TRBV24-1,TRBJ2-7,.,TGTGCCACCAGTGTGGGGGGGGGCCACTCATACGAGCAGTACTTC,CATSVGGGHSYEQYF
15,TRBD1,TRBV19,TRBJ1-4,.,TGTGCCAGTTCGGTCCCGACAGGGGCTGGGGAAAAACTGTTTTTT,CASSVPTGAGEKLFF
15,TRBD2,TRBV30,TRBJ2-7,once,TGTGCCTGGAGTGGCGCTAGCGGGGGGGCGTCCGAGCAGTACTTC,CAWSGASGGASEQYF
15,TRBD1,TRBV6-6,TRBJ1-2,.,TGTGCCAGCAGTTATGGACAGGGTTCCTTCTATGGCTACACCTTC,CASSYGQGSFYGYTF
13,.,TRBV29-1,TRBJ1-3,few,TGCAGCGTTGCTGGGGGGAATGGAAACACCATATATTTT,CSVAGGNGNTIYF
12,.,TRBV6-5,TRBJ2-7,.,TGTGCCAGCAACCGGAGGGATGCCGAGCAGTACTTC,CASNRRDAEQYF
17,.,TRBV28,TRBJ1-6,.,TGTGCCAGCAGTTTATCAGCGGGTTGGGGTTTGGATTCACCCCTCCACTTT,CASSLSAGWGLDSPLHF
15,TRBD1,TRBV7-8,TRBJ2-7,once,TGTGCCAGCAGCCTCCGGGACAGGGGCAAGTACGAGCAGTACTTC,CASSLRDRGKYEQYF
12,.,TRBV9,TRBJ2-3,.,TGTGCCAGCAGCCCCCTGTCAGGGGTGCAGTATTTT,CASSPLSGVQYF
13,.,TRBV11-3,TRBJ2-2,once,TGTGCCAGCAGCCGTCAGGGGGGAGTAGAGCTGTTTTTT,CASSRQGGVELFF
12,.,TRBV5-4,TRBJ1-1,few,TGTGCCAGCAGCCTCGTTAACACTGAAGCTTTCTTT,CASSLVNTEAFF
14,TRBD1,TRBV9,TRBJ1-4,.,TGTGCCAGCAGCGCAGGGACAGGGTATGAAAAACTGTTTTTT,CASSAGTGYEKLFF
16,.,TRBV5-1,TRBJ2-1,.,TGCGCCAGCAGCTTGGATCAGGCCAGCTCCTACAATGAGCAGTTCTTC,CASSLDQASSYNEQFF